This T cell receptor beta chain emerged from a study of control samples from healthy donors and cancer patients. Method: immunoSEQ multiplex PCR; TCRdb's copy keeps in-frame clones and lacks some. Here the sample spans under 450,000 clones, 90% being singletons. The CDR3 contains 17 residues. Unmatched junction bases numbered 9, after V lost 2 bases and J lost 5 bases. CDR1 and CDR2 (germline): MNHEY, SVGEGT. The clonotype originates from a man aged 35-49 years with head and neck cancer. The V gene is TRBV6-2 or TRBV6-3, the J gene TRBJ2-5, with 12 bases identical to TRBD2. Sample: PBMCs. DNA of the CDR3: TGTGCCAGCAGTTACCGGGCTAGCGGGGGGGCCAGGGAGACCCAGTACTTC. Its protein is CASSYRASGGARETQYF.